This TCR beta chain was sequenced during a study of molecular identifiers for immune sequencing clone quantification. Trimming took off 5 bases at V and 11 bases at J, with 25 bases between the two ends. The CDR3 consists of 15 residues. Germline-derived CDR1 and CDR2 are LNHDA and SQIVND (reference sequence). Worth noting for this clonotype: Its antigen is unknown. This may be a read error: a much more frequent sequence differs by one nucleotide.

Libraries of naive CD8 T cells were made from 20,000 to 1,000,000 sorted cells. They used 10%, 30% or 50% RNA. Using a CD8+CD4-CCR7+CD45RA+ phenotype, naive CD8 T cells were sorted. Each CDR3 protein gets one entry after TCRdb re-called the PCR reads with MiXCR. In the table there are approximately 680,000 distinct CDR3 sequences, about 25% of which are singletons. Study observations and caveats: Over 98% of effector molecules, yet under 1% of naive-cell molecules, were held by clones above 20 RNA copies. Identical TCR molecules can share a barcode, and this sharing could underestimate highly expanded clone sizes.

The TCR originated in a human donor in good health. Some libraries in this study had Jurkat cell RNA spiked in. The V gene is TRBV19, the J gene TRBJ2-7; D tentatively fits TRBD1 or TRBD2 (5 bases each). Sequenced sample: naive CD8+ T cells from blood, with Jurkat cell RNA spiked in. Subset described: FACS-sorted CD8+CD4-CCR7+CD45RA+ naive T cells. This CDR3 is CASSFSFSHRDHEYF. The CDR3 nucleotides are TGTGCCAGTAGTTTCTCCTTTTCACACCGGGACCACGAGTACTTC.